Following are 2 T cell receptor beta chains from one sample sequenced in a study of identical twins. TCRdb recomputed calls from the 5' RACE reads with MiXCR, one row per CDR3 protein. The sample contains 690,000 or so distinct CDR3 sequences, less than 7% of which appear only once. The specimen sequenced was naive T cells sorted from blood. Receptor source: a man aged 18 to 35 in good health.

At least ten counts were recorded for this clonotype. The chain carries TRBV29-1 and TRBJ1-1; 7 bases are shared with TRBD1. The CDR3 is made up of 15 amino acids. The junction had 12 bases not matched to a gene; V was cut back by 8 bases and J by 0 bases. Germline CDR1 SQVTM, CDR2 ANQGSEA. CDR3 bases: TGCAGCTGCAGGGGGGGAGTCGTCATGAACACTGAAGCTTTCTTT. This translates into CSCRGGVVMNTEAFF.

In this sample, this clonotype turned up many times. The CDR3: CASSPRGFDNEQFF. The CDR3 DNA follows: TGTGCCAGCAGTCCCCGGGGGTTCGACAATGAGCAGTTCTTC. V and J are TRBV6-2 or TRBV6-3 and TRBJ2-1, with D possibly TRBD2 on 6 matching bases. Germline V CDR1 and CDR2: MNHEY, SVGEGT. The V and J ends lost 5 bases and 5 bases respectively, with 13 bases between them. The CDR3 is made up of 14 amino acids.